In its sample, the clone carrying this T cell receptor beta chain was seen a few times. Its antigen is undetermined. The entry originates in a study of cytomegalovirus exposure and HLA in healthy donors. Study summary: Membership in the Caucasian-associated ancestry cluster was found for approximately 85% of 398 genotyped donors.

CDR3 size: 17 residues. Germline CDR1 LGHNA, CDR2 YSLEER. V lost 0 bases, J lost 4 bases, and 15 bases lay in between. The PCR ran on 60 Vbeta and 13 Jbeta primers. Clones were read by immunoSEQ multiplex PCR, and TCRdb kept only the in-frame ones, dropping some. The profile covers roughly 100,000 clones, with 75% appearing a single time and about 10% taken by the ten largest. Whole-study results and caveats: A highly shared variant cluster was judged a likely technical artifact.

Sequenced: PBMCs. V is TRBV4-3 and J is TRBJ2-2, with D possibly matching TRBD1 (6 bases). This sequence was found in a man in his forties or fifties in good health and CMV-seronegative. The CDR3 spells CASSQDLLGQSTGELFF. The CDR3 DNA follows: TGCGCCAGCAGCCAAGACCTACTAGGACAGAGCACCGGGGAGCTGTTTTTT.